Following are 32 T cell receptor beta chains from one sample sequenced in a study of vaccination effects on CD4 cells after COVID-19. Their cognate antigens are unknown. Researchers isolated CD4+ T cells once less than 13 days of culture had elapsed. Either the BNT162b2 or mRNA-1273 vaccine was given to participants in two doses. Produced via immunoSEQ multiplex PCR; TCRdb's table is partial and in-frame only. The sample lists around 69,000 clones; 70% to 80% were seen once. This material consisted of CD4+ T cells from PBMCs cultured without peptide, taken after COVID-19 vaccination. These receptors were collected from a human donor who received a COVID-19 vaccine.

The CDR3 is CASSQEADYNSPLHF. CDR3 in DNA: TGCGCCAGCAGCCAAGAAGCTGACTATAATTCACCCCTCCACTTT. The gene calls are TRBV4-3 and TRBJ1-6; no reliable D call. Germline V gene data show CDR1 as LGHNA and CDR2 as YSLEER. V was trimmed by 0 bases and J by 3 bases, leaving 6 bases between them. The CDR3 totals 15 residues.

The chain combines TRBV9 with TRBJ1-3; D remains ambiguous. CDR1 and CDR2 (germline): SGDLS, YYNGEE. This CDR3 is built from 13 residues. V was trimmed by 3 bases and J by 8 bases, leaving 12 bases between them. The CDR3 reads CASSAQMSDTIYF. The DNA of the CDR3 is TGTGCCAGCAGCGCCCAGATGAGTGACACCATATATTTT.

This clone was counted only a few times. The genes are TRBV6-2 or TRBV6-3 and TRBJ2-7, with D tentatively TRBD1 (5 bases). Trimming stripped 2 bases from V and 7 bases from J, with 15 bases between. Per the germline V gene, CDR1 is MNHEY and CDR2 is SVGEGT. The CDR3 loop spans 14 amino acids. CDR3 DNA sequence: TGTGCCAGCAGTTACCCCGATATGGGGCGGGAGCAGTACGTC. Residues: CASSYPDMGREQYV.

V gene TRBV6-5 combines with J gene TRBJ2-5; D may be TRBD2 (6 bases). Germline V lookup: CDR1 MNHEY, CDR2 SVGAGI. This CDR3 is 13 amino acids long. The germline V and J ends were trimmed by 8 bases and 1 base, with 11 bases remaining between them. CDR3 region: CASGRRVQETQYF. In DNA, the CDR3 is TGTGCCAGCGGTCGGAGGGTCCAAGAGACCCAGTACTTC.

The CDR3, as DNA: TGTGCCAGCAGCTCAAAAACCTCGGGACAGTTAAATTCACCCCTCCACTTT. This sequence encodes CASSSKTSGQLNSPLHF. The chain is built from TRBV7-2 and TRBJ1-6; 7 bases fit TRBD1. The CDR3 loop spans 17 amino acids. Trimming at V came to 4 bases and at J to 7 bases, leaving 13 bases not matched to a gene. Germline CDR1 reads SGHTA; CDR2 reads FQGNSA. Supplemented by reference TRBV7-2 and TRBJ1-6, the full variable domain reads GAGVSQSPSNKVTEKGKDVELRCDPISGHTALYWYRQSLGQGLEFLIYFQGNSAPDKSGLPSDRFSAERTGGSVSTLTIQRTQQEDSAVYLCASSSKTSGQLNSPLHFGNGTRLTVT.

Here the CDR3 reads CASSPRDSNGYTF. The CDR3, as DNA: TGTGCCAGCTCACCACGGGACAGCAATGGCTACACCTTC. The chain has TRBV18 and TRBJ1-2; 7 positions agree with TRBD1. CDR3 length: 13 amino acids. V lost 1 base to trimming and J lost 6 bases; unmatched junction nucleotides: 2. Germline V gene sequence: CDR1 KGHSH, CDR2 LQKENI.

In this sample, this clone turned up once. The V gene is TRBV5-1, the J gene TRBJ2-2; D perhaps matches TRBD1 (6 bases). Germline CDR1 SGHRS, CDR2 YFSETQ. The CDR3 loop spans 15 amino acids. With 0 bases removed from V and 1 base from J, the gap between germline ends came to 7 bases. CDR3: CASSLDRENTGELFF. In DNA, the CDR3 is TGCGCCAGCAGCTTGGACAGGGAGAACACCGGGGAGCTGTTTTTT.

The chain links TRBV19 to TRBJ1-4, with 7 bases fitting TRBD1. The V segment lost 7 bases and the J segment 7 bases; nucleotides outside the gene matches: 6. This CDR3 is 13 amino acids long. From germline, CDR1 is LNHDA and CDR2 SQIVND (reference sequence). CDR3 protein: CASNTGVVEKLFF. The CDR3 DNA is TGTGCCAGTAATACAGGGGTGGTTGAAAAACTGTTTTTT. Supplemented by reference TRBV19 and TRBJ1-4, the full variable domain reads DGGITQSPKYLFRKEGQNVTLSCEQNLNHDAMYWYRQDPGQGLRLIYYSQIVNDFQKGDIAEGYSVSREKKESFPLTVTSAQKNPTAFYLCASNTGVVEKLFFGSGTQLSVL.

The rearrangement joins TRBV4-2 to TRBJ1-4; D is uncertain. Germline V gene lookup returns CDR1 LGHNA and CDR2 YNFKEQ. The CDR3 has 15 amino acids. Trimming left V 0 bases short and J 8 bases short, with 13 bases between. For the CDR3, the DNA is TGTGCCAGCAGCCAAGATTCCGGTTTTGTGGAAAAACTGTTTTTT. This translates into CASSQDSGFVEKLFF.

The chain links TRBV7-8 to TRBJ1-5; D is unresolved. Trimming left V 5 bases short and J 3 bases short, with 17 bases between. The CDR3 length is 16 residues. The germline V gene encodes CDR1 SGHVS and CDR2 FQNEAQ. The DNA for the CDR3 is TGTGCCAGCAGCCTCGGACCGACTCAGTCCAATCAGCCCCAGCATTTT. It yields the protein CASSLGPTQSNQPQHF.

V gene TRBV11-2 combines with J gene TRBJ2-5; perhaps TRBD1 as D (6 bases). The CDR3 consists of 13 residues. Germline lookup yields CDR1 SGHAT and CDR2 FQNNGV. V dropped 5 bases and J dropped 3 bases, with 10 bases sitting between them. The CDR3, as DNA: TGTGCCAGCAGCCAGGACAGAGAAGAGACCCAGTACTTC. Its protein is CASSQDREETQYF.

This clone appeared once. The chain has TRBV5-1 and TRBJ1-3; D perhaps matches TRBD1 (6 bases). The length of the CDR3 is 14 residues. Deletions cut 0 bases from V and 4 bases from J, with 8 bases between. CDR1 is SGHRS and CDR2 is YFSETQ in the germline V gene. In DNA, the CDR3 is TGCGCCAGCAGCTTGGGGGGGCAAGGAAACACCATATATTTT. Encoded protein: CASSLGGQGNTIYF.

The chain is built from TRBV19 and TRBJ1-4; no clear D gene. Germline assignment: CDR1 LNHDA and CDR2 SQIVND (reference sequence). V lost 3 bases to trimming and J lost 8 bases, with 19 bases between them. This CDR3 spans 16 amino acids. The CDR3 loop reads CASSIESGKTREKLFF. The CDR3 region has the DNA TGTGCCAGTAGTATTGAAAGCGGCAAAACACGAGAAAAACTGTTTTTT.

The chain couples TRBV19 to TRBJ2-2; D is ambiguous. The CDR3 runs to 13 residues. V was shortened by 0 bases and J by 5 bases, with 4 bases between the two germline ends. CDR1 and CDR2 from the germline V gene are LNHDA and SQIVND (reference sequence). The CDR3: CASSIEITGELFF. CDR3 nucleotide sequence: TGTGCCAGTAGTATAGAGATAACCGGGGAGCTGTTTTTT.

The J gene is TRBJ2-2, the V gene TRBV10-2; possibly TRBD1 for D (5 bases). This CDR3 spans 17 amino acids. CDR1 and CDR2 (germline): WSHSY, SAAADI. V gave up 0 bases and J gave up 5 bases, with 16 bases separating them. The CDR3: CASSESTWTRWTGELFF. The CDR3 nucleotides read TGCGCCAGCAGTGAGTCGACCTGGACACGCTGGACCGGGGAGCTGTTTTTT.

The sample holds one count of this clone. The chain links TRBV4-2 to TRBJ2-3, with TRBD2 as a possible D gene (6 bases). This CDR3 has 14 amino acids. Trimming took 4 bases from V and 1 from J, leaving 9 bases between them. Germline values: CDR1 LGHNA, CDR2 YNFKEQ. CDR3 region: CASSRSGGTDTQYF. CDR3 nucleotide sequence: TGTGCCAGCAGCCGTTCGGGGGGCACAGATACGCAGTATTTT.

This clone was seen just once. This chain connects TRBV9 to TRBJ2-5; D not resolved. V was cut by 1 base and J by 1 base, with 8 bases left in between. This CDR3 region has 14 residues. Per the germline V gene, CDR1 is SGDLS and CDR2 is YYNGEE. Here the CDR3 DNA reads TGTGCCAGCAGCGTACGTACCATCCAAGAGACCCAGTACTTC. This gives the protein CASSVRTIQETQYF. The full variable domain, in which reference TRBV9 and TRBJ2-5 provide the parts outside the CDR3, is DSGVTQTPKHLITATGQRVTLRCSPRSGDLSVYWYQQSLDQGLQFLIQYYNGEERAKGNILERFSAQQFPDLHSELNLSSLELGDSALYFCASSVRTIQETQYFGPGTRLLVL.

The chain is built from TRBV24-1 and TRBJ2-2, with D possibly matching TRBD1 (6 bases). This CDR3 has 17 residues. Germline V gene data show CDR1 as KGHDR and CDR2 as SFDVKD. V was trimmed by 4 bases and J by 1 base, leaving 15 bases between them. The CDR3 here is CATSERTGKRNTGELFF. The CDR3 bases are TGTGCCACCAGTGAGCGTACAGGGAAGAGGAACACCGGGGAGCTGTTTTTT.

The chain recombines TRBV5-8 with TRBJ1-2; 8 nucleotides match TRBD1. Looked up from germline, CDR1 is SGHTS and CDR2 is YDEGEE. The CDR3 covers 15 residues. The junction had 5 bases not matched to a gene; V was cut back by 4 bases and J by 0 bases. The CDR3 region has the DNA TGTGCCAGCAGCCCTGGGGACAGGACTAACTATGGCTACACCTTC. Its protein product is CASSPGDRTNYGYTF. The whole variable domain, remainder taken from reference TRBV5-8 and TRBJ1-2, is EAGVTQSPTHLIKTRGQQATLRCSPISGHTSVYWYQQALGLGLQFLLWYDEGEERNRGNFPPRFSGRQFPNYSSELNVNALELEDSALYLCASSPGDRTNYGYTFGSGTRLTVV.

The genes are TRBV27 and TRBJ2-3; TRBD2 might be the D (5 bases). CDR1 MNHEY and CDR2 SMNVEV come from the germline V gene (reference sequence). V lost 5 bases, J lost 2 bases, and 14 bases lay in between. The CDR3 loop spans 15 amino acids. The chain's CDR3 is CASSQRWENTDTQYF. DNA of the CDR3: TGTGCCAGCAGTCAGCGGTGGGAGAACACAGATACGCAGTATTTT.

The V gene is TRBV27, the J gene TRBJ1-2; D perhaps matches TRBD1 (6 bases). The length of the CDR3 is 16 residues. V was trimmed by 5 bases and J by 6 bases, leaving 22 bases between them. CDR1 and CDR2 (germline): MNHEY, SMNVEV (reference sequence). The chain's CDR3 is CASSPGGDILHNGYTF. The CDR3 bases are TGTGCCAGCAGTCCAGGTGGGGACATCCTTCATAATGGCTACACCTTC.

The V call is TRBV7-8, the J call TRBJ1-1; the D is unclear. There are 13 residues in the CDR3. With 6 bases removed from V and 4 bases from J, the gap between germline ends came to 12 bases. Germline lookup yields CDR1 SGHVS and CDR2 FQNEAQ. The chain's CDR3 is CASSLTGFTEAFF. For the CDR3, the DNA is TGTGCCAGCAGTTTAACGGGGTTCACTGAAGCTTTCTTT.

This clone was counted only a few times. The CDR3 spells CASSDSGLSTGELFF. CDR3 nucleotides: TGTGCCAGCAGTGACTCGGGACTCAGCACCGGGGAGCTGTTTTTT. The rearrangement joins TRBV6-4 to TRBJ2-2; D might be TRBD2 (6 bases). V lost 0 bases to trimming and J lost 4 bases, with 9 bases between them. Germline values: CDR1 MRHNA, CDR2 SNTAGT. This CDR3 spans 15 amino acids.

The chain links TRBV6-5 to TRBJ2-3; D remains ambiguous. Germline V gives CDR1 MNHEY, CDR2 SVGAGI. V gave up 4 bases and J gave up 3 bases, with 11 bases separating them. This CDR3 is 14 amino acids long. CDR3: CASSSEWVTDTQYF. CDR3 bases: TGTGCCAGCAGTTCCGAGTGGGTGACAGATACGCAGTATTTT.

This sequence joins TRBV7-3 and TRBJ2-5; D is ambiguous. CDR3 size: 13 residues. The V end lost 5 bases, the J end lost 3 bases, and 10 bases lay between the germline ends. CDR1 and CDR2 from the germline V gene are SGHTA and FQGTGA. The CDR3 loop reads CASSPWNEETQYF. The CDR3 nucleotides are TGTGCCAGCAGCCCATGGAACGAAGAGACCCAGTACTTC.

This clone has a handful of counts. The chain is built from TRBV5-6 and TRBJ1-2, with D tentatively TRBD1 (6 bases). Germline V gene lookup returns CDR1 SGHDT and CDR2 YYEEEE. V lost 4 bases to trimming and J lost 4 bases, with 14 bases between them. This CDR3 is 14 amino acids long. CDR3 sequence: CASSPSGQPYGYTF. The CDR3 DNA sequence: TGTGCCAGCAGCCCAAGTGGACAGCCCTATGGCTACACCTTC.

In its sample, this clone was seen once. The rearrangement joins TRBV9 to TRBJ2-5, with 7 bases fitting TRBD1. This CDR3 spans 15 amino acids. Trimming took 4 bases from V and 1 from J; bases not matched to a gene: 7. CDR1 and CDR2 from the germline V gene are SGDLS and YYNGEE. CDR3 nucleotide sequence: TGTGCCAGCAGCTGGTCGACAGGGTTCCAAGAGACCCAGTACTTC. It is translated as CASSWSTGFQETQYF.

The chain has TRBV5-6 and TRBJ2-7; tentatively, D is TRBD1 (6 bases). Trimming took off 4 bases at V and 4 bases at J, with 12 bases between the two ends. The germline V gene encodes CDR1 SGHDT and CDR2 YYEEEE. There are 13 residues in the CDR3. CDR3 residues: CASSPNGQYEQYV. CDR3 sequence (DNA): TGTGCCAGCAGCCCAAACGGACAGTACGAGCAGTACGTC.

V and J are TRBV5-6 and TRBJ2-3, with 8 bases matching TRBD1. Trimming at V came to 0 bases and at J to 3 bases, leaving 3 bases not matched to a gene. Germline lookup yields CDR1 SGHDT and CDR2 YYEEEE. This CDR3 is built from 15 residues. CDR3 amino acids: CASSLGTGGTDTQYF. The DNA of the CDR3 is TGTGCCAGCAGCTTGGGTACAGGGGGGACAGATACGCAGTATTTT.

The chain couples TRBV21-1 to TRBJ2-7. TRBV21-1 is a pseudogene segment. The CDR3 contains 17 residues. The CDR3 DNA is TGTGCCAGCAGCAAAGAGCAGTCAAATTCACTTTACTACGAGCAGTACGTC. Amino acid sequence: CASSKEQSNSLYYEQYV.

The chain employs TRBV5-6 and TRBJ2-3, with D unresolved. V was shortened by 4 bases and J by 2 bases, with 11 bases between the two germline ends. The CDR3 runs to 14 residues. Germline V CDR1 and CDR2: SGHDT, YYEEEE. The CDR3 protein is CASSRDTYTDTQYF. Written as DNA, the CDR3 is TGTGCCAGCAGCCGCGACACCTACACAGATACGCAGTATTTT.

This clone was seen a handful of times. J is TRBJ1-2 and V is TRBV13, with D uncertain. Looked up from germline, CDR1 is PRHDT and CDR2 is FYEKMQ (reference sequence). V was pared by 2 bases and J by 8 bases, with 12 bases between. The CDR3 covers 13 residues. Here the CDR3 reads CASSLFRNGGYTF. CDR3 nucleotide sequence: TGTGCCAGCAGCTTATTTCGCAACGGCGGCTACACCTTC.